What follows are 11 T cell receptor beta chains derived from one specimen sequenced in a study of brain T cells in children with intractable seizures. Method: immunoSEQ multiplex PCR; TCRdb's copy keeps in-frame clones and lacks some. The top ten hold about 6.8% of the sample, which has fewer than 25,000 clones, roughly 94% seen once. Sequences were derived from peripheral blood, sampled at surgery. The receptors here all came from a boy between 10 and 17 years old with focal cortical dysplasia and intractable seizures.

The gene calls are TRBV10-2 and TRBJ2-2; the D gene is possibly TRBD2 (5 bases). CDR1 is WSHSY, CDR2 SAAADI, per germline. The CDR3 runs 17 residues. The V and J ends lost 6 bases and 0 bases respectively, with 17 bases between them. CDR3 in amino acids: CASRSGADNANTGELFF. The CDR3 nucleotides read TGCGCCAGCAGAAGCGGAGCGGATAACGCGAACACCGGGGAGCTGTTTTTT.

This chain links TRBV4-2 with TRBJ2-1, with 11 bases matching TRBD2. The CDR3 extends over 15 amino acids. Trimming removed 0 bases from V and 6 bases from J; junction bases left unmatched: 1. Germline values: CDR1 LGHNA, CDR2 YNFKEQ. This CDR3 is CASSQDSGGANEQFF. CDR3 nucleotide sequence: TGTGCCAGCAGCCAAGATAGCGGGGGGGCCAATGAGCAGTTCTTC.

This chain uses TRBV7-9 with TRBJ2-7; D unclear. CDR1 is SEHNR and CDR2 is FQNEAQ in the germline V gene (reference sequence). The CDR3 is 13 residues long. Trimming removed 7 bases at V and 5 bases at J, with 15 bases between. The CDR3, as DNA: TGTGCCAGCACCCCTACGCTGGCCCACGAGCAGTACTTC. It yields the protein CASTPTLAHEQYF.

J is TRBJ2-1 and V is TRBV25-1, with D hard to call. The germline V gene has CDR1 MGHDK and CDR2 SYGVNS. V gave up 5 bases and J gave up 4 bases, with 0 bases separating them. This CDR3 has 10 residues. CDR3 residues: CASSYNEQFF. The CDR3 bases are TGTGCCAGCAGTTACAATGAGCAGTTCTTC.

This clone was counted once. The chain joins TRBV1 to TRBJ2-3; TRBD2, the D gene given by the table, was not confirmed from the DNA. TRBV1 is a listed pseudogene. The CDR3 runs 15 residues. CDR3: CTSSRAGFSTDTQYF. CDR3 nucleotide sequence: TGCACCAGCAGCCGAGCGGGATTTAGCACAGATACGCAGTATTTT.

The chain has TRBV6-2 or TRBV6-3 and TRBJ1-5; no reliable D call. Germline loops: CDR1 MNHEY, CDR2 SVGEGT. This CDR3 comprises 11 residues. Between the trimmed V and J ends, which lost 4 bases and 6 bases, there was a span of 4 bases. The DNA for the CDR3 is TGTGCCAGCAGTTTAGGTCAGCCCCAGCATTTT. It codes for CASSLGQPQHF.

The chain's CDR3 is CASRYGPRDADTQYF. As DNA, the CDR3 is TGCGCCAGCAGATACGGACCCAGGGACGCAGATACGCAGTATTTT. J is TRBJ2-3 and V is TRBV5-1, with D tentatively TRBD1 or TRBD2 (5 bases each). CDR1 SGHRS and CDR2 YFSETQ come from the germline V gene. This CDR3 comprises 15 residues. The germline V and J ends were trimmed by 5 bases and 4 bases, with 17 bases remaining between them.

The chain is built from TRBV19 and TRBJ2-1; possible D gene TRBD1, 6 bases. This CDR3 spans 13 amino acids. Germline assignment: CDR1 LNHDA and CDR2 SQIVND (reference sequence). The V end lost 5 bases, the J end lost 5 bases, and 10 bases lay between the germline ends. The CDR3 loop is CASSERDNNEQFF. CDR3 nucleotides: TGTGCCAGTAGTGAACGGGACAACAATGAGCAGTTCTTC.

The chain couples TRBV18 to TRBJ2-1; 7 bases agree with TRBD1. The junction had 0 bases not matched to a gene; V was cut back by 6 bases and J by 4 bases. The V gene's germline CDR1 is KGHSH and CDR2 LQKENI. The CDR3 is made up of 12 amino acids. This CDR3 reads CASSDRYNEQFF. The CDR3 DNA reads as TGTGCCAGCTCGGACAGGTACAATGAGCAGTTCTTC.

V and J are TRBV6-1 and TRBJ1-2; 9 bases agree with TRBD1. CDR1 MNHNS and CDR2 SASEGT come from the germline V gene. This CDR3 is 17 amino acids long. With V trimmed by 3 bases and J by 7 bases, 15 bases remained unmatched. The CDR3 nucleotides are TGTGCCAGCAGTGACCACAGGGGGCACAAGATCCTGGGTGGCTACACCTTC. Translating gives CASSDHRGHKILGGYTF.

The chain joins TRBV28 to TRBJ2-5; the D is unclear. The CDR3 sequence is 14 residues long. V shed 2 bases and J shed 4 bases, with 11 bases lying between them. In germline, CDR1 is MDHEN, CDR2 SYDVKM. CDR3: CASSLISDGETQYF. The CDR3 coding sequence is TGTGCCAGCAGTTTAATCAGTGACGGAGAGACCCAGTACTTC.